Reported below is one T cell receptor beta chain. Antigen specificity is unknown. Participating donors were healthy, HIV-negative adults free of recent acute infections or vaccinations. The data are from a study of shared clonotypes between healthy human individuals. Study-level results: When compared with the clonotypes that were shared by all four sorted-subset donors, the non-shared clonotypes turned out to have lower generation probabilities.

Germline CDR1 is SGHVS and CDR2 is FNYEAQ. V was clipped by 1 base and J by 10 bases, with 8 bases between them. This CDR3 comprises 11 residues. The material for each subset, its genomic DNA, was split evenly across several immunoSEQ plates. In the original processing: Filtering of immunoSEQ junctional sequences could not match full-length read filtering. The repertoire was sequenced with immunoSEQ multiplex PCR; TCRdb's copy has only in-frame clones and lacks some. V and J calls and clone size are copied from that table; D and trimming were computed from the DNA. The profile covers 600,000 to 800,000 clones, with over 60% appearing a single time and more than 1.5% taken by the ten largest.

The TCR was taken from a woman in her twenties or thirties in good health. The chain combines TRBV7-6 with TRBJ2-7, with D possibly matching TRBD1 (5 bases). Sequenced: memory CD4+ T cells sorted from blood. Subset defined: CD45RA-negative fraction. CDR3 sequence: CASSLGQNQYF. CDR3 in DNA: TGTGCCAGCAGCTTAGGACAGAACCAGTACTTC. The whole variable domain, filled in from reference TRBV7-6 and TRBJ2-7, reads GAGVSQSPRYKVTKRGQDVALRCDPISGHVSLYWYRQALGQGPEFLTYFNYEAQQDKSGLPNDRFSAERPEGSISTLTIQRTEQRDSAMYRCASSLGQNQYFGPGTRLTVT.